This is a list of T cell receptor beta chains from one sample in a study of PD-1 blockade in classical Hodgkin lymphoma. Assay: immunoSEQ multiplex PCR; the TCRdb copy retains only in-frame clones and omits some. Of 100,000 to 120,000 clones in the sample, around 89% are singletons; the top ten hold 15% to 20%. Sequencing used peripheral blood mononuclear cells (PBMCs), obtained before the second cycle of nivolumab. The receptors were gathered from a human donor with classical Hodgkin lymphoma. CDR3s include the opening cysteine and the closing phenylalanine or tryptophan. D genes are given only for firm matches. Clone size is shown for a subset of rows, as once, few, many or a class of expanded clone.

j_call: TRBJ2-1; cdr3_length: 15; d_call: -; clone_size: -; v_call: TRBV19; cdr3_nt: TGTGCCAGTAGCCCAAGCGGAGACTCCTACAATGAGCAGTTCTTC; cdr3_aa: CASSPSGDSYNEQFF
j_call: TRBJ1-4; cdr3_length: 18; d_call: -; clone_size: -; v_call: TRBV4-2; cdr3_nt: TGTGCCAGCAGCCAAGGACCCCCCGGAGGCAGCATAAATGAAAAACTGTTTTTT; cdr3_aa: CASSQGPPGGSINEKLFF
j_call: TRBJ1-2; cdr3_length: 15; d_call: TRBD1; clone_size: -; v_call: TRBV5-5; cdr3_nt: TGTGCCAGCAGCCCCCTCCCCGGGACAGGGTATGGCTACACCTTC; cdr3_aa: CASSPLPGTGYGYTF
j_call: TRBJ2-2; cdr3_length: 16; d_call: -; clone_size: -; v_call: TRBV4-2; cdr3_nt: TGTGCCAGCAGCCAGGAACAGGGAGACGGGACCGGGGAGCTGTTTTTT; cdr3_aa: CASSQEQGDGTGELFF
j_call: TRBJ2-3; cdr3_length: 15; d_call: -; clone_size: -; v_call: TRBV6-1; cdr3_nt: TGTGCCAGCAGTGAATGGAAGCGGGCCACAGATACGCAGTATTTT; cdr3_aa: CASSEWKRATDTQYF
j_call: TRBJ1-6; cdr3_length: 15; d_call: TRBD1; clone_size: once; v_call: TRBV6-5; cdr3_nt: TGTGCCAGCAGTACCGGACAGGCGTATAATTCACCCCTCCACTTT; cdr3_aa: CASSTGQAYNSPLHF
j_call: TRBJ1-4; cdr3_length: 13; d_call: -; clone_size: -; v_call: TRBV5-4; cdr3_nt: TGTGCCAGCAGTCGGGACTCGACCGAAAAACTGTTTTTT; cdr3_aa: CASSRDSTEKLFF
j_call: TRBJ1-2; cdr3_length: 15; d_call: TRBD1; clone_size: few; v_call: TRBV6-1; cdr3_nt: TGTGCCAGCAGATCACCGACAGGGGGCGGTGATGGCTACACCTTC; cdr3_aa: CASRSPTGGGDGYTF
j_call: TRBJ1-2; cdr3_length: 15; d_call: -; clone_size: -; v_call: TRBV6-1; cdr3_nt: TGTGCCAGCAGTGAAGAGGGCAGGGGAGACTATGGCTACACCTTC; cdr3_aa: CASSEEGRGDYGYTF
j_call: TRBJ2-5; cdr3_length: 15; d_call: TRBD1; clone_size: -; v_call: TRBV30; cdr3_nt: TGTGCCTGGAGTCCTATCACAGGGGGCGTAGAGACCCAGTACTTC; cdr3_aa: CAWSPITGGVETQYF
j_call: TRBJ1-5; cdr3_length: 16; d_call: -; clone_size: -; v_call: TRBV19; cdr3_nt: TGTGCCAGTAGTACTAAACCGGTTCATAGCAATCAGCCCCAGCATTTT; cdr3_aa: CASSTKPVHSNQPQHF
j_call: TRBJ1-3; cdr3_length: 16; d_call: -; clone_size: -; v_call: TRBV4-1; cdr3_nt: TGCGCCAGCAGCCAAGTTGGGTCTGCCTCTGGAAACACCATATATTTT; cdr3_aa: CASSQVGSASGNTIYF
j_call: TRBJ1-1; cdr3_length: 14; d_call: -; clone_size: -; v_call: TRBV19; cdr3_nt: TGTGCCAGTAGTATCACAGGGCTGAACACTGAAGCTTTCTTT; cdr3_aa: CASSITGLNTEAFF
j_call: TRBJ2-7; cdr3_length: 11; d_call: -; clone_size: -; v_call: TRBV6-5; cdr3_nt: TGTGCCAGCAGACAACTATACGAGCAGTACTTC; cdr3_aa: CASRQLYEQYF
j_call: TRBJ1-1; cdr3_length: 14; d_call: -; clone_size: few; v_call: TRBV18; cdr3_nt: TGTGCCAGCTCACCAGGGACATCCATCTATGAAGCTTTCTTT; cdr3_aa: CASSPGTSIYEAFF
j_call: TRBJ2-7; cdr3_length: 14; d_call: TRBD1; clone_size: -; v_call: TRBV6-5; cdr3_nt: TGTGCCAGCAGGCTCGGGACAGGGGCAGGCGAGCAGTACTTC; cdr3_aa: CASRLGTGAGEQYF
j_call: TRBJ2-1; cdr3_length: 15; d_call: TRBD2; clone_size: once; v_call: TRBV4-3; cdr3_nt: TGCGCCAGCAGCCTACTAGCGGGAGATGCGGATGAGCAGTTCTTC; cdr3_aa: CASSLLAGDADEQFF
j_call: TRBJ1-2; cdr3_length: 15; d_call: TRBD1; clone_size: -; v_call: TRBV6-6; cdr3_nt: TGTGCCAGCAGTTATTCCGGGACAGGAGCTATGGGCTACACCTTC; cdr3_aa: CASSYSGTGAMGYTF
j_call: TRBJ2-2; cdr3_length: 12; d_call: -; clone_size: -; v_call: TRBV30; cdr3_nt: TGTGCCTGGAGTGTTGGGGGCGGGGAGCTGTTTTTT; cdr3_aa: CAWSVGGGELFF
j_call: TRBJ1-4; cdr3_length: 16; d_call: TRBD1; clone_size: -; v_call: TRBV5-8; cdr3_nt: TGTGCCAGCAACTGGGGACAGCTCGAAACTAATGAAAAACTGTTTTTT; cdr3_aa: CASNWGQLETNEKLFF
j_call: TRBJ1-5; cdr3_length: 15; d_call: -; clone_size: -; v_call: TRBV19; cdr3_nt: TGTGCCAGTAGTATAGGGGGCAGGAACAATCAGCCCCAGCATTTT; cdr3_aa: CASSIGGRNNQPQHF
j_call: TRBJ2-5; cdr3_length: 14; d_call: -; clone_size: -; v_call: TRBV14; cdr3_nt: TGTGCCAGCAGCCCTCACCAGCGGCAAGAGACCCAGTACTTC; cdr3_aa: CASSPHQRQETQYF
j_call: TRBJ2-1; cdr3_length: 16; d_call: TRBD1; clone_size: -; v_call: TRBV6-6; cdr3_nt: TGTGCCAGCAGTTACTCGAGACAGGGGTCCTACAATGAGCAGTTCTTC; cdr3_aa: CASSYSRQGSYNEQFF
j_call: TRBJ1-4; cdr3_length: 20; d_call: TRBD1; clone_size: -; v_call: TRBV6-1; cdr3_nt: TGTGCCAGCAGTGAACGCACAGGGGGCATAGGATCACTTTCTAATGAAAAACTGTTTTTT; cdr3_aa: CASSERTGGIGSLSNEKLFF
j_call: TRBJ2-5; cdr3_length: 15; d_call: TRBD2; clone_size: once; v_call: TRBV6-5; cdr3_nt: TGTGCCAGCAGTCCCTTAGCGGGAGTACAAGAGACCCAGTACTTC; cdr3_aa: CASSPLAGVQETQYF
j_call: TRBJ1-2; cdr3_length: 13; d_call: -; clone_size: -; v_call: TRBV6-5; cdr3_nt: TGTGCCAACTCATACGGGCCAGGAGATGGCTACACCTTC; cdr3_aa: CANSYGPGDGYTF
j_call: TRBJ2-2; cdr3_length: 14; d_call: -; clone_size: -; v_call: TRBV19; cdr3_nt: TGTGCCAGCTCCGGGACGGCAGGAACCGGGGAGCTGTTTTTT; cdr3_aa: CASSGTAGTGELFF
j_call: TRBJ2-3; cdr3_length: 13; d_call: -; clone_size: -; v_call: TRBV19; cdr3_nt: TGTGCCAGTAGTATTCTATTGCCAGATACGCAGTATTTT; cdr3_aa: CASSILLPDTQYF
j_call: TRBJ1-2; cdr3_length: 11; d_call: TRBD1; clone_size: few; v_call: TRBV28; cdr3_nt: TGTGCCAGCAGGACAGGGTTAGGCTACACCTTC; cdr3_aa: CASRTGLGYTF
j_call: TRBJ2-5; cdr3_length: 17; d_call: TRBD1; clone_size: -; v_call: TRBV19; cdr3_nt: TGTGCCAGTAGTCCGGGACAGGGGTCTCTCTGGCAAGAGACCCAGTACTTC; cdr3_aa: CASSPGQGSLWQETQYF
j_call: TRBJ2-3; cdr3_length: 16; d_call: -; clone_size: -; v_call: TRBV6-5; cdr3_nt: TGTGCCAGCAGTTACGGGCCTTCCTGGAGGGGCGATACGCAGTATTTT; cdr3_aa: CASSYGPSWRGDTQYF
j_call: TRBJ1-1; cdr3_length: 18; d_call: -; clone_size: -; v_call: TRBV7-9; cdr3_nt: TGTGCCAGCAGCTTAGTCGCCCAGGGCGCTCTATTGAACACTGAAGCTTTCTTT; cdr3_aa: CASSLVAQGALLNTEAFF
j_call: TRBJ2-7; cdr3_length: 13; d_call: -; clone_size: -; v_call: TRBV6-5; cdr3_nt: TGTGCCAGCAGTTACTGGCGGGGTAACGAGCAGTACTTC; cdr3_aa: CASSYWRGNEQYF
j_call: TRBJ2-3; cdr3_length: 12; d_call: -; clone_size: -; v_call: TRBV30; cdr3_nt: TGTGCCTGGAGTGTGGGCAGAGGGACGCAGTATTTT; cdr3_aa: CAWSVGRGTQYF
j_call: TRBJ2-2; cdr3_length: 14; d_call: -; clone_size: once; v_call: TRBV6-4; cdr3_nt: TGTGCCAGCAGTGACTCTGGGTACACCGGGGAGCTGTTTTTT; cdr3_aa: CASSDSGYTGELFF
j_call: TRBJ1-2; cdr3_length: 14; d_call: -; clone_size: -; v_call: TRBV19; cdr3_nt: TGTGCCAGTAGTTCCCAGGGTCCTAACTATGGCTACACCTTC; cdr3_aa: CASSSQGPNYGYTF
j_call: TRBJ2-7; cdr3_length: 15; d_call: -; clone_size: -; v_call: TRBV5-1; cdr3_nt: TGCGCCAGCAGCCAGTATGGGGTACCAACCTACGAGCAGTACTTC; cdr3_aa: CASSQYGVPTYEQYF
j_call: TRBJ2-5; cdr3_length: 15; d_call: -; clone_size: once; v_call: TRBV25-1; cdr3_nt: TGTGCCAGCAGTGACACTTTCCAGCGGGCGGAGACCCAGTACTTC; cdr3_aa: CASSDTFQRAETQYF
j_call: TRBJ1-2; cdr3_length: 14; d_call: -; clone_size: -; v_call: TRBV19; cdr3_nt: TGTGCCAGTAGAACAGGGTCATTTAACTATGGCTACACCTTC; cdr3_aa: CASRTGSFNYGYTF
j_call: TRBJ1-2; cdr3_length: 14; d_call: -; clone_size: -; v_call: TRBV7-9; cdr3_nt: TGTGCCAGCAGCCTATCGGGTTCAGCCTATGGCTACACCTTC; cdr3_aa: CASSLSGSAYGYTF
j_call: TRBJ1-2; cdr3_length: 14; d_call: TRBD1; clone_size: -; v_call: TRBV6-1; cdr3_nt: TGTGCCAGCAGCAGGGACAGCACTAACTATGGCTACACCTTC; cdr3_aa: CASSRDSTNYGYTF
j_call: TRBJ1-2; cdr3_length: 12; d_call: -; clone_size: -; v_call: TRBV11-1; cdr3_nt: TGTGCCAGAAAACACGGGGACTATGGCTACACCTTC; cdr3_aa: CARKHGDYGYTF
j_call: TRBJ2-7; cdr3_length: 17; d_call: -; clone_size: -; v_call: TRBV30; cdr3_nt: TGTGCCTGGAGGAGCTTGAGGGGACAAGTTGGGGCCTACGAGCAGTACTTC; cdr3_aa: CAWRSLRGQVGAYEQYF
j_call: TRBJ1-1; cdr3_length: 14; d_call: -; clone_size: -; v_call: TRBV5-5; cdr3_nt: TGTGCCAGCAGCTTGGATCTGGGGCAGACTGAAGCTTTCTTT; cdr3_aa: CASSLDLGQTEAFF
j_call: TRBJ2-1; cdr3_length: 14; d_call: -; clone_size: -; v_call: TRBV28; cdr3_nt: TGTGCCAGCACCCTTTCCCTCCACTACAATGAGCAGTTCTTC; cdr3_aa: CASTLSLHYNEQFF
j_call: TRBJ1-4; cdr3_length: 14; d_call: -; clone_size: -; v_call: TRBV6-5; cdr3_nt: TGTGCCAGCAGTCTCTCAGGGGAGATTGAAAAACTGTTTTTT; cdr3_aa: CASSLSGEIEKLFF
j_call: TRBJ1-1; cdr3_length: 14; d_call: -; clone_size: -; v_call: TRBV7-9; cdr3_nt: TGTGCCAGCAGCGTTCAACAGGAGAACACTGAAGCTTTCTTT; cdr3_aa: CASSVQQENTEAFF
j_call: TRBJ2-7; cdr3_length: 15; d_call: TRBD2; clone_size: -; v_call: TRBV10-3; cdr3_nt: TGTGCCATCAGTGACCAAGCGGGAGGGGGTTCGGAGCAGTACTTC; cdr3_aa: CAISDQAGGGSEQYF
j_call: TRBJ1-1; cdr3_length: 13; d_call: -; clone_size: -; v_call: TRBV28; cdr3_nt: TGTGCCAGCATTACCACGGGTGGCACTGAAGCTTTCTTT; cdr3_aa: CASITTGGTEAFF
j_call: TRBJ2-3; cdr3_length: 16; d_call: TRBD1; clone_size: -; v_call: TRBV5-4; cdr3_nt: TGTGCCAGCAGCCGTACGGGGACAGGACGCACAGATACGCAGTATTTT; cdr3_aa: CASSRTGTGRTDTQYF
j_call: TRBJ1-1; cdr3_length: 14; d_call: TRBD1; clone_size: -; v_call: TRBV9; cdr3_nt: TGTGCCAGCAGCACAAGACAGGGGAACACTGAAGCTTTCTTT; cdr3_aa: CASSTRQGNTEAFF
j_call: TRBJ2-7; cdr3_length: 14; d_call: TRBD2; clone_size: -; v_call: TRBV2; cdr3_nt: TGTGCCAGCAGTGAACGCGGGAGGGTCTACGAGCAGTACTTC; cdr3_aa: CASSERGRVYEQYF
j_call: TRBJ2-2; cdr3_length: 14; d_call: -; clone_size: -; v_call: TRBV19; cdr3_nt: TGTGCCAGTAGTATCTACTCGAACACCGGGGAGCTGTTTTTT; cdr3_aa: CASSIYSNTGELFF
j_call: TRBJ2-1; cdr3_length: 14; d_call: -; clone_size: -; v_call: TRBV6-1; cdr3_nt: TGTGCCAGCAGTGGGATTACAGGGAAAGATGAGCAGTTCTTC; cdr3_aa: CASSGITGKDEQFF
j_call: TRBJ1-5; cdr3_length: 16; d_call: -; clone_size: -; v_call: TRBV19; cdr3_nt: TGTGCCAGTAGTATATCTGGAGGGATTAGCAATCAGCCCCAGCATTTT; cdr3_aa: CASSISGGISNQPQHF